This passage covers 30 T cell receptor beta chains from one sample sequenced in a study of T cell repertoires in cytomegalovirus infection. TCRdb reanalysed the reads using MiXCR and keeps one entry per CDR3 protein. The sample contains roughly 720,000 distinct CDR3 sequences, about 40% of which appear only once. The sequenced material came from PBMCs. These receptor sequences come from a human donor in good health (CMV status not recorded). Some clones in this sample may be carry-over from other donors' samples.

This clonotype was found a few times. The V gene is TRBV25-1, the J gene TRBJ2-3, with D possibly matching TRBD2 (5 bases). The CDR3 has 15 residues. With 3 bases removed from V and 0 bases from J, the gap between germline ends came to 10 bases. Germline CDR1 is MGHDK and CDR2 is SYGVNS. CDR3 loop: CASSDWRGSTDTQYF. The CDR3 DNA sequence: TGTGCCAGCAGTGACTGGAGAGGGAGCACAGATACGCAGTATTTT.

Points on this clonotype: Germline is not matched at one junction end, which may reflect a read error. Here the CDR3 reads CARSPVQTTESFF. CDR3 nucleotides: TGTGCCAGGAGCCCCGTTCAGACCACTGAATCTTTCTTT. V usage is TRBV7-3 and J usage is TRBJ1-1; D call uncertain. The length of the CDR3 is 13 residues. Germline V lookup: CDR1 SGHTA, CDR2 FQGTGA.

This chain uses TRBV6-2 or TRBV6-3 with TRBJ1-2, with D possibly TRBD1 on 5 matching bases. Germline CDR1 reads MNHEY; CDR2 reads SVGEGT. V was clipped by 4 bases and J by 6 bases, with 21 bases between them. This CDR3 contains 16 residues. CDR3 in DNA: TGTGCCAGCAGTTCGATTCTTGACAGAATATCAGATGGCTACACCTTC. It is translated as CASSSILDRISDGYTF.

This clonotype was counted only a few times. Sequence at one end of the junction differs from germline and may be a read error. The J gene is TRBJ2-5, the V gene TRBV5-4, with D uncertain. The CDR3 loop spans 14 amino acids. Germline assignment: CDR1 SGHNT and CDR2 YYREEE (reference sequence). In DNA, the CDR3 is TGTGCCAGCAGTTTGGCATCAGTGGGAGAGACCCAGTACTTC. Protein sequence: CASSLASVGETQYF.

The V and J genes are TRBV11-2 and TRBJ2-7, with 8 positions matching TRBD1. Trimming removed 5 bases from V and 2 bases from J; junction bases left unmatched: 8. Germline lookup yields CDR1 SGHAT and CDR2 FQNNGV. The CDR3 has 15 residues. CDR3 sequence (DNA): TGTGCCAGCAGCCGTCCGGGACAGGAACCCTACGAGCAGTACTTC. Amino acids: CASSRPGQEPYEQYF.

This clonotype was seen a few times. This chain connects TRBV4-1 to TRBJ1-5; D remains ambiguous. Per germline, CDR1 MGHRA and CDR2 YSYEKL. The CDR3 is 15 residues long. V lost 1 base to trimming and J lost 1 base, with 8 bases between them. The CDR3 DNA reads TGCGCCAGCAGCCAAGTAGAGGGAAGCAATCAGCCCCAGCATTTT. Its translation: CASSQVEGSNQPQHF.

CDR3 bases: TGTGCCATCAGGTCCGGGACGGAGGCCGAAAAACTGTTTTTT. Translated: CAIRSGTEAEKLFF. The chain is built from TRBV10-3 and TRBJ1-4; TRBD1 is a possible D gene (5 bases). The germline gives CDR1 ENHRY, CDR2 SYGVKD. The CDR3 consists of 14 residues. V dropped 6 bases and J dropped 8 bases, with 16 bases sitting between them.

V and J are TRBV24-1 and TRBJ2-1, with D perhaps TRBD2 (6 bases). Per germline, CDR1 KGHDR and CDR2 SFDVKD. The CDR3 contains 16 residues. V was clipped by 3 bases and J by 0 bases, with 11 bases between them. The CDR3 sequence is CATSDAGLSSYNEQFF. CDR3 sequence (DNA): TGTGCCACCAGTGATGCGGGACTTAGCTCCTACAATGAGCAGTTCTTC.

In its sample, this clonotype was seen many times. The chain combines TRBV7-8 with TRBJ1-6; the D gene is possibly TRBD1 (5 bases). Between the trimmed V and J ends, which lost 5 bases and 8 bases, there was a span of 19 bases. The CDR3 covers 16 residues. Germline V gives CDR1 SGHVS, CDR2 FQNEAQ. The CDR3 here is CASSPPLWRGYSPLHF. The CDR3 DNA follows: TGTGCCAGCAGCCCACCCCTTTGGAGGGGCTATTCACCCCTCCACTTT.

This clonotype came up a few times. The chain couples TRBV7-9 to TRBJ2-5, with 10 positions matching TRBD2. The CDR3 is made up of 19 amino acids. With V trimmed by 6 bases and J by 2 bases, 18 bases remained unmatched. CDR1 is SEHNR and CDR2 is FQNEAQ in the germline V gene (reference sequence). Written as DNA, the CDR3 is TGTGCCAGCAGTAGGGGACTAGCGACCCACCAGGAAAATCAAGAGACCCAGTACTTC. Protein product: CASSRGLATHQENQETQYF.

This clonotype has only one observation. The chain is built from TRBV7-4 and TRBJ1-1; no clear D. Germline CDR1 SGHVT, CDR2 SQSDAQ. The CDR3 totals 12 residues. V lost 1 base, J lost 7 bases, and 7 bases lay in between. For the CDR3, the DNA is TGTGCCAGCAGCTTAGGGGGATATGAAGCTTTCTTT. It is translated as CASSLGGYEAFF.

This clonotype was seen at least ten times. V gene TRBV11-1 combines with J gene TRBJ2-2; TRBD1 or TRBD2 may be the D gene (5 bases each). CDR1 is SGHAT, CDR2 FQDESV, per germline (reference sequence). There are 17 residues in the CDR3. Trimming shortened V by 5 bases and J by 1 base, and 17 bases separated the two germline ends. CDR3 sequence: CASSERGARGNTGELFF. For the CDR3, the DNA is TGTGCCAGCAGCGAGAGAGGGGCCCGGGGGAACACCGGGGAGCTGTTTTTT.

This clonotype showed up many times. The chain couples TRBV7-6 to TRBJ2-6; 7 nucleotides match TRBD1. The CDR3 is made up of 17 amino acids. V lost 6 bases, J lost 0 bases, and 8 bases stayed unmatched. Germline-derived CDR1 and CDR2 are SGHVS and FNYEAQ. Written as DNA, the CDR3 is TGTGCCAGCAGGTCAACAGGGGCCAACTCTGGGGCCAACGTCCTGACTTTC. This translates into CASRSTGANSGANVLTF.

V and J are TRBV7-9 and TRBJ2-2; TRBD1 agrees at 7 bases. Germline trimming cut 5 bases from V and 4 bases from J; bases unmatched to any gene: 7. The germline CDR1 and CDR2 sequences are SEHNR and FQNEAQ (reference sequence). The CDR3 has 15 amino acids. The CDR3 here is CASSVLQGFTGELFF. Here the CDR3 DNA reads TGTGCCAGCAGCGTCCTACAGGGGTTCACCGGGGAGCTGTTTTTT.

V is TRBV7-9 and J is TRBJ2-1; TRBD2 matches at 13 bases. Trimming removed 5 bases from V and 0 bases from J; junction bases left unmatched: 4. Germline V gives CDR1 SEHNR, CDR2 FQNEAQ (reference sequence). The CDR3 covers 17 residues. CDR3 sequence reads: CASSKLAGGSSYNEQFF. The CDR3, as DNA: TGTGCCAGCAGCAAACTAGCGGGGGGGAGCTCCTACAATGAGCAGTTCTTC.

Concerning this clonotype: The junction does not match germline at one end; this may be a read error. The chain uses TRBV6-8 and TRBJ1-6; unclear D gene. The CDR3 is 12 residues long. CDR1 and CDR2 (germline): MNHGY, SAAAGT. For the CDR3, the DNA is TGTGCCAGCAGGAGACTACTCTCGTCCCTCCCCTTT. The encoded protein is CASRRLLSSLPF.

The chain is built from TRBV10-2 and TRBJ2-7; 8 bases line up with TRBD2. Germline V gene lookup returns CDR1 WSHSY and CDR2 SAAADI. J was trimmed by 3 bases and V by 6 bases; bases with no gene match: 19. The CDR3 has 18 residues. This CDR3 reads CASRTGTRRFSGDYEQYF. The CDR3 DNA follows: TGCGCCAGCAGGACCGGGACTAGAAGGTTCTCGGGCGACTACGAGCAGTACTTC.

This clonotype was picked up a small number of times. The chain is built from TRBV20-1 and TRBJ2-1; perhaps D is TRBD1 or TRBD2 (7 bases each). Germline CDR1 is DFQATT and CDR2 is SNEGSKA (reference sequence). The V gene lost 6 bases and the J gene lost 6 bases, with 21 bases spanning the gap. This CDR3 has 15 residues. The CDR3 DNA reads as TGCAGTGCCCCGCAGGGGGGGGGCGATATCAATGAGCAGTTCTTC. This gives the protein CSAPQGGGDINEQFF.

This clonotype was picked up many times. CDR3 amino acids: CASSSPGTLDNEQFF. CDR3 nucleotide sequence: TGTGCCAGCAGTTCCCCCGGGACGTTGGATAATGAGCAGTTCTTC. This chain links TRBV12-3 or TRBV12-4 with TRBJ2-1; D is possibly TRBD1 or TRBD2 (5 bases each). Trimming pared 4 bases from V and 7 bases from J, leaving 17 bases between. The CDR3 loop spans 15 amino acids.

This clonotype was observed many times. The chain carries TRBV7-6 and TRBJ2-3; D gene unclear. Trimming cost V 5 bases and J 5 bases, with 11 bases left between them. This CDR3 comprises 13 residues. The V gene's germline CDR1 is SGHVS and CDR2 FNYEAQ. The CDR3 reads CASSRKSGDTQYF. The CDR3 nucleotides read TGTGCCAGCAGCCGAAAGTCGGGAGATACGCAGTATTTT.

This clonotype has a count of ten or more. The chain carries TRBV7-6 and TRBJ2-1, with 11 bases that match TRBD2. CDR1 and CDR2 (germline): SGHVS, FNYEAQ. V gave up 1 base and J gave up 2 bases; unmatched junction bases: 10. The CDR3 is 19 amino acids. This chain's CDR3 is CASSLVTSGRTGTYNEQFF. The CDR3 nucleotides are TGTGCCAGCAGCTTAGTCACTAGCGGGAGAACGGGGACCTACAATGAGCAGTTCTTC.

This clonotype was recorded at least ten times. The chain couples TRBV7-8 to TRBJ1-3; D is perhaps TRBD1 (6 bases). CDR1 is SGHVS, CDR2 FQNEAQ, per germline. With 1 base removed from V and 3 bases from J, the gap between germline ends came to 10 bases. There are 15 residues in the CDR3. The CDR3 is CASSLGGGGGNTIYF. The CDR3 nucleotides read TGTGCCAGCAGCTTAGGCGGGGGCGGTGGAAACACCATATATTTT.

Ten or more counts support this clonotype. The rearrangement uses TRBV7-2 and TRBJ1-6; TRBD1 might be the D (5 bases). The CDR3 loop spans 15 amino acids. The germline V gene encodes CDR1 SGHTA and CDR2 FQGNSA. V lost 1 base to trimming and J lost 10 bases, with 14 bases between them. The CDR3 sequence is CASSLVAQGRSPLHF. The CDR3, as DNA: TGTGCCAGCAGCTTAGTGGCGCAGGGAAGATCACCCCTCCACTTT.

This clonotype occurred once. One end of the junction varies from germline; a read error may be responsible. The V call is TRBV12-3 or TRBV12-4, the J call TRBJ2-7; D may correspond to TRBD1 or TRBD2 (6 bases each). The CDR3 sequence is 13 residues long. This chain's CDR3 is CAISSLWGAEQYF. The CDR3 region has the DNA TGTGCCATCAGTTCCTTATGGGGGGCCGAGCAGTACTTC.

This clonotype appeared many times. The V call is TRBV7-6, the J call TRBJ2-1, with D uncertain. The germline CDR1 and CDR2 sequences are SGHVS and FNYEAQ. Trimming took 1 base from V and 7 from J, leaving 14 bases between them. This CDR3 has 15 residues. Here the CDR3 reads CASSLDVWDGNEQFF. The CDR3 DNA sequence: TGTGCCAGCAGCTTAGACGTGTGGGATGGGAATGAGCAGTTCTTC.

The rearrangement uses TRBV28 and TRBJ2-7, with D possibly TRBD1 on 5 matching bases. This CDR3 region has 15 residues. V lost 2 bases and J lost 0, with 11 bases in between. Germline values: CDR1 MDHEN, CDR2 SYDVKM. CDR3 loop: CASSLGQGYSYEQYF. The CDR3 coding sequence is TGTGCCAGCAGTTTAGGGCAGGGATACTCCTACGAGCAGTACTTC.

This clonotype appeared a few times. V is TRBV27 and J is TRBJ2-2, with 11 bases identical to TRBD2. The germline gives CDR1 MNHEY, CDR2 SMNVEV (reference sequence). V dropped 4 bases and J dropped 8; count of bases not matched to a gene: 9. The CDR3 totals 16 residues. The CDR3: CASSSTRLAGMGELFF. The CDR3 region has the DNA TGTGCCAGCAGTTCCACGAGACTAGCGGGAATGGGGGAGCTGTTTTTT.

This clonotype was recorded a few times. The chain couples TRBV28 to TRBJ1-2; weak D call: TRBD1 (5 bases). Germline V lookup: CDR1 MDHEN, CDR2 SYDVKM. V was trimmed by 7 bases and J by 3 bases, leaving 21 bases between them. This CDR3 region has 16 residues. The CDR3 loop is CASTLMSDSFYYGYTF. CDR3 coding DNA: TGTGCCAGCACCCTAATGTCCGACAGTTTCTACTATGGCTACACCTTC.

This clonotype was counted ten times or more. The rearrangement joins TRBV7-8 to TRBJ1-1; the match to TRBD1 covers 8 bases. J was trimmed by 1 base and V by 5 bases; bases with no gene match: 6. CDR3 size: 15 residues. Germline V gene lookup returns CDR1 SGHVS and CDR2 FQNEAQ. CDR3 loop: CASSPRTGQNTEAFF. CDR3 DNA: TGTGCCAGCAGCCCAAGGACAGGGCAGAACACTGAAGCTTTCTTT.

Of note for this clonotype: A read error may account for a junction end that differs from germline. V gene TRBV7-3 combines with J gene TRBJ1-1; D may be TRBD1 (5 bases). The germline CDR1 and CDR2 sequences are SGHTA and FQGTGA. This CDR3 contains 15 residues. The CDR3 loop is CSSSLTRGSNTEAFF. The CDR3 DNA reads TGTTCCAGCAGCTTAACGAGGGGATCGAACACTGAAGCTTTCTTT. Full variable domain (rest looked up from reference TRBV7-3 and TRBJ1-1): GAGVSQTPSNKVTEKGKYVELRCDPISGHTALYWYRQSLGQGPEFLIYFQGTGAADDSGLPNDRFFAVRPEGSVSTLKIQRTERGDSAVYLCSSSLTRGSNTEAFFGQGTRLTVV.